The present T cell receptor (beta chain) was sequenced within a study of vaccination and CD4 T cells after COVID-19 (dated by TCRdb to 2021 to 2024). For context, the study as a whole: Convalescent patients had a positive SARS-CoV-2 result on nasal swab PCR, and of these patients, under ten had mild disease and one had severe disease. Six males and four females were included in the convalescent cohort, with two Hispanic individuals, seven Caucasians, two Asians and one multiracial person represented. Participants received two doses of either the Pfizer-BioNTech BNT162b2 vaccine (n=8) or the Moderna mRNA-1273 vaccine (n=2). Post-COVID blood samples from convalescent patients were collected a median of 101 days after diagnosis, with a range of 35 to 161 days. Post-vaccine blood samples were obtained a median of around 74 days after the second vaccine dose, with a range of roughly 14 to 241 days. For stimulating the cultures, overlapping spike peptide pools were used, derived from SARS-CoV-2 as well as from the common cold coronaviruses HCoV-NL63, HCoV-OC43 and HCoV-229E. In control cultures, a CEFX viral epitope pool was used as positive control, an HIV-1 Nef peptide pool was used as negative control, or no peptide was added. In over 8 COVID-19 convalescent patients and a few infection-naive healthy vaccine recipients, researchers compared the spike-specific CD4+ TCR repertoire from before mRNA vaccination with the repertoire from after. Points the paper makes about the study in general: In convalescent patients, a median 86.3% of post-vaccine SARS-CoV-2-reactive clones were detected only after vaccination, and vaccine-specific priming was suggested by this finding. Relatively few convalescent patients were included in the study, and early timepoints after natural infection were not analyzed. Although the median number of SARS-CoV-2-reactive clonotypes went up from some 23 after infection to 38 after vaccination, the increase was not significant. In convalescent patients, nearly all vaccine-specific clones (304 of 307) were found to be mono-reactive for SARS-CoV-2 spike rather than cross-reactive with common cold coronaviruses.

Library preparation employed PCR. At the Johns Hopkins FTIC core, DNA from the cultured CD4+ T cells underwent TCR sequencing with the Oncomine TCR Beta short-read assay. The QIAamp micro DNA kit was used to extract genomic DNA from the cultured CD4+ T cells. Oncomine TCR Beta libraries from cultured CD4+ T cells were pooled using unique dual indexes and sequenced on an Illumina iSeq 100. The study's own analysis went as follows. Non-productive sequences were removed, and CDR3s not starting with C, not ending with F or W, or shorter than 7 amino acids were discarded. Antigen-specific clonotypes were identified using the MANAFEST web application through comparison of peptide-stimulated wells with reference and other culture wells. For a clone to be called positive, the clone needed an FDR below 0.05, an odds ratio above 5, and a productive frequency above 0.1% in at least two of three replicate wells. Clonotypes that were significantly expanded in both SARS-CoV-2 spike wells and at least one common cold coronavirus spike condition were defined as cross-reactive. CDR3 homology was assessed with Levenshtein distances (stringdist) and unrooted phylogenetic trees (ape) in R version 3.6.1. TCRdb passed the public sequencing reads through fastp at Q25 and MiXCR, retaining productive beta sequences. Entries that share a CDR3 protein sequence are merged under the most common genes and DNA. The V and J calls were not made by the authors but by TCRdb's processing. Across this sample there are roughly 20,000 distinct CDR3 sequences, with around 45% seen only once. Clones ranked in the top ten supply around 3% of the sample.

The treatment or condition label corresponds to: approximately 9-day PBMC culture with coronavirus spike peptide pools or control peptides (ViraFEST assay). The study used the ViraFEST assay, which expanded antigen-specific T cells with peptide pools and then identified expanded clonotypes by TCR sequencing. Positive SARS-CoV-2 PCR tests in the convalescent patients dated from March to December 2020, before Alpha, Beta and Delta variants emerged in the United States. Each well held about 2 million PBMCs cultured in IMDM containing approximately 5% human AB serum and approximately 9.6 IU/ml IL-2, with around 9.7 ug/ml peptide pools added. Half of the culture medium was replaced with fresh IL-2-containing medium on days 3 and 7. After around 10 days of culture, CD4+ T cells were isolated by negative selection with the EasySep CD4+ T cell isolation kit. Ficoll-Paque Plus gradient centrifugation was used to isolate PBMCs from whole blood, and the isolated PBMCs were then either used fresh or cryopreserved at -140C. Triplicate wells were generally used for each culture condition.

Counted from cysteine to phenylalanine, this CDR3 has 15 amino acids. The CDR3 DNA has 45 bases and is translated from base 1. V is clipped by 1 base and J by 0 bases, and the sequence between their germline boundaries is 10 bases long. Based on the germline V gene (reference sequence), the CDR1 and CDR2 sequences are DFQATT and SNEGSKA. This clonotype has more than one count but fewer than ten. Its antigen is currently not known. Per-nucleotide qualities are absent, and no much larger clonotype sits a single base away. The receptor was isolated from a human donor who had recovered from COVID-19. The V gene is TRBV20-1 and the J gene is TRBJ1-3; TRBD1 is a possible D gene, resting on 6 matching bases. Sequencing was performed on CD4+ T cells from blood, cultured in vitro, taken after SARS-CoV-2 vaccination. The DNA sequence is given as TGCAGTGCTAGAGCCGGGACACTCTCTGGAAACACCATATATTTT. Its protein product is CSARAGTLSGNTIYF.